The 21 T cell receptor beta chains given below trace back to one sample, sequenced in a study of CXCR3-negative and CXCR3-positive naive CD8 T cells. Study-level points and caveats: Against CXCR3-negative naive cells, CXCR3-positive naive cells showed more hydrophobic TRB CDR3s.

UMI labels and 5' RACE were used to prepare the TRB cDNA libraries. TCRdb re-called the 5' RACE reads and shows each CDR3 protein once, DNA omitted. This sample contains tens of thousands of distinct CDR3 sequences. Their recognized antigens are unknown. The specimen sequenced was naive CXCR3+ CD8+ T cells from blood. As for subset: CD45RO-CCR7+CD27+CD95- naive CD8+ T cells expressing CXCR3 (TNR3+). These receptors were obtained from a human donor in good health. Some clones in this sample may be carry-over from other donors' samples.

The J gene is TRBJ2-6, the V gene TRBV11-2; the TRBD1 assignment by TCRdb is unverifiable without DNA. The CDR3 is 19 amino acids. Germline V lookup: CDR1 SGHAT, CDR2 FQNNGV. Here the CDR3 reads CASSFPLTGGTYGANVLTF.

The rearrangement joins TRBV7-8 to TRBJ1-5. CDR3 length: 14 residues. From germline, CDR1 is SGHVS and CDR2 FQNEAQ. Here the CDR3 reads CASSLGVKIQPQHF.

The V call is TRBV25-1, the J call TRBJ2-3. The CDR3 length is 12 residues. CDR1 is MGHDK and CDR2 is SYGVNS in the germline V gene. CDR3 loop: CASSVRTDTQYF.

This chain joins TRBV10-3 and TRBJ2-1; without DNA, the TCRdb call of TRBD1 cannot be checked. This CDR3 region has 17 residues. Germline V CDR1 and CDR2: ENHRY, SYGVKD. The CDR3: CAISESLPGQNYLEQFF.

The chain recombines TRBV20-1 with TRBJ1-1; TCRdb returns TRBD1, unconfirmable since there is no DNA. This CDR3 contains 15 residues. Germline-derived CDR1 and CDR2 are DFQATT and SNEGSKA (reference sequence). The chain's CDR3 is CSARDPPDTGDEAFF.

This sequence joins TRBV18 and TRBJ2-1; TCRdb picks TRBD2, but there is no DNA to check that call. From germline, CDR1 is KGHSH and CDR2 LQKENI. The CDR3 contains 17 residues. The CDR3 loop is CASSPGDAEGKYNEQFF.

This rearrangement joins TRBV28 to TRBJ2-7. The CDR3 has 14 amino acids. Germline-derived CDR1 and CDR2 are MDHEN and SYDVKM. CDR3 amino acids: CASSSVGLRHEQYF.

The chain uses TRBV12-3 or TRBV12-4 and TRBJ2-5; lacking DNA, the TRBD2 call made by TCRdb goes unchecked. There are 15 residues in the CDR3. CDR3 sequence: CASSLGAEIQETQYF.

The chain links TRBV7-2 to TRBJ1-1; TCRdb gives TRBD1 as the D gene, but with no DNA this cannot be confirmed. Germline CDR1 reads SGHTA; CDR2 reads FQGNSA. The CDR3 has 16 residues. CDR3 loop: CASSISGQSLSTEAFF.

Here the CDR3 reads CSATAGVGTEAFF. The chain is built from TRBV20-1 and TRBJ1-1; the TRBD1 assignment by TCRdb is unverifiable without DNA. This CDR3 has 13 residues. Germline assignment: CDR1 DFQATT and CDR2 SNEGSKA (reference sequence).

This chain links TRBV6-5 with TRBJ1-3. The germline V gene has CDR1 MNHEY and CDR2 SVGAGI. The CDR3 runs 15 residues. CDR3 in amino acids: CASIETQGSGNTIYF.

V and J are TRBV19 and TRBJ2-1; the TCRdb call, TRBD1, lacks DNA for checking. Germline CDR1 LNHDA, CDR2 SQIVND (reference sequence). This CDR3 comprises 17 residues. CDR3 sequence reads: CASSIKFRGTQSNEQFF.

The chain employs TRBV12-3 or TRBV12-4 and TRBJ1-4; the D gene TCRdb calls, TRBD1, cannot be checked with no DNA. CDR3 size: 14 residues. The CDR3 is CASSDGQGNEKLFF.

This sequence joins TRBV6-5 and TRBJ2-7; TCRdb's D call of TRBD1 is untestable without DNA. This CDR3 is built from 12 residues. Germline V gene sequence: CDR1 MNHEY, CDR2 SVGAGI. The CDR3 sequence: CASSYGHTEQYF.

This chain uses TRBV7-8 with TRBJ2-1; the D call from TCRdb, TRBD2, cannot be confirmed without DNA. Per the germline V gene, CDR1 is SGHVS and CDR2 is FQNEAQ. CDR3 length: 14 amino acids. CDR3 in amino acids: CASSFKGGYNEQFF.

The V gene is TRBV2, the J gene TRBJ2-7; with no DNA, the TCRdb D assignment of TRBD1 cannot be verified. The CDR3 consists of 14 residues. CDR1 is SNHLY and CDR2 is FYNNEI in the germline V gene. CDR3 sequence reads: CASRGQGPSYEQYF.

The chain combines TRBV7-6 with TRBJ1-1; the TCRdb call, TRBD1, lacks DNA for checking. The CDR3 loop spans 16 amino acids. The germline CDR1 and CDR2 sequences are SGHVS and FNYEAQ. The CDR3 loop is CASSSTTGAVNTEAFF. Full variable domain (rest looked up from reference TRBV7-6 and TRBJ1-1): GAGVSQSPRYKVTKRGQDVALRCDPISGHVSLYWYRQALGQGPEFLTYFNYEAQQDKSGLPNDRFSAERPEGSISTLTIQRTEQRDSAMYRCASSSTTGAVNTEAFFGQGTRLTVV.

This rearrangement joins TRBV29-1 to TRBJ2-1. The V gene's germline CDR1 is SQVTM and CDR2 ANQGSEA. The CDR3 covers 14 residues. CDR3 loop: CSVEVASSYNEQFF.

CDR3: CASSWTSGGTYNEQFF. The chain carries TRBV7-3 and TRBJ2-1; lacking DNA, the TRBD2 call made by TCRdb goes unchecked. This CDR3 is 16 amino acids long. In germline, CDR1 is SGHTA, CDR2 FQGTGA.

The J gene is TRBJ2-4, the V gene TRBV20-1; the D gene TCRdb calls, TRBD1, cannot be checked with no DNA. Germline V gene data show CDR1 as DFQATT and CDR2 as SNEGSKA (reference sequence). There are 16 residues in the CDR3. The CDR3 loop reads CSARGTGESPKNIQYF.

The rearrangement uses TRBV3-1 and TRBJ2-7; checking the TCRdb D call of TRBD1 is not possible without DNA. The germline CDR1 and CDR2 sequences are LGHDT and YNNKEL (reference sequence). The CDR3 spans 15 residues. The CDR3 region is CASSHRDREWGEQYF.